The present entry profiles one TCR beta chain with its context. Original data processing: Amplifying reference gene primers gave estimates of nucleated cell counts. Sequencing was performed with immunoSEQ multiplex PCR; in TCRdb, only in-frame clones are kept and a portion is missing. That table supplies the V and J calls and clone size; D and trimming were determined from the DNA. The sample comprises approximately 30,000 clones, 90% of which are singletons, and over 0.95% rests with the top ten. This entry belongs to a study of blood T cell repertoires in COVID-19. Overall study: The United States, Italy and Spain provided the acute and convalescent COVID-19 samples. The analysed material was cDNA or gDNA that came from T cells, B-cell-depleted T cells, or PBMCs.

Between the trimmed V and J ends, which lost 9 bases and 5 bases, there was a span of 13 bases. Germline V lookup: CDR1 MNHNY, CDR2 SVGAGI (reference sequence). CDR3 size: 12 residues. The sequenced sample was peripheral blood. The clonotype was recovered from a man between 65 and 85 years old with active or convalescent COVID-19. The rearrangement links TRBV6-6 to TRBJ1-1, with D possibly TRBD1 on 6 matching bases. CDR3 in DNA: TGTGCCAGTTCTAGACAGGCAACTGAAGCTTTCTTT. Residues: CASSRQATEAFF.